This T cell receptor (beta chain) derives from a study of control samples from healthy donors and cancer patients. Data came from immunoSEQ multiplex PCR; TCRdb stores just in-frame clones and leaves some out. The sample yields 100,000 or so clones, about 92% seen once. This CDR3 comprises 15 residues. The junction had 5 bases not matched to a gene; V was cut back by 4 bases and J by 2 bases. Germline CDR1 reads SGHAT; CDR2 reads FQNNGV. Source material: blood. This receptor was obtained from a woman under 30 in good health. V usage is TRBV11-2 and J usage is TRBJ1-1; TRBD1 matches at 9 bases. CDR3 amino acids: CASSYGTGLNTEAFF. The CDR3 nucleotides are TGTGCCAGCAGCTATGGGACAGGGCTTAACACTGAAGCTTTCTTT.